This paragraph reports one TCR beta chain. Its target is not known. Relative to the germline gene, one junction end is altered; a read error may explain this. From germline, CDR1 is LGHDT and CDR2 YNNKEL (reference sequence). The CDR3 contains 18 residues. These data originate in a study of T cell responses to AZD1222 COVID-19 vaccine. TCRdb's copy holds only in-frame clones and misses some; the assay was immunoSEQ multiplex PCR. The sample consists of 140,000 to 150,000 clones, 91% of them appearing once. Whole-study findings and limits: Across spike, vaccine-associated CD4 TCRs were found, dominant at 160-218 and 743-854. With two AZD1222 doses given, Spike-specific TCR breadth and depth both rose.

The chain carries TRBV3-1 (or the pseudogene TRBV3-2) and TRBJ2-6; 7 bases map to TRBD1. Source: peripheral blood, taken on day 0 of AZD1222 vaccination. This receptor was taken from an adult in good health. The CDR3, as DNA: TGTGCCAGCAGCCAAGTTCCAGGGGGAAAGTCTGGGGCCAACGTCCTGACCTTC. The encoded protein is CASSQVPGGKSGANVLTF.